A selection of T cell receptor beta chains follows, all from one sample in a study of shared clonotypes between healthy human individuals. Libraries were prepared by immunoSEQ multiplex PCR; TCRdb keeps only in-frame clonotypes and omits some of them. The sample carries some 1.5 million clones, roughly 95% recorded once. Sequencing input: naive CD4+ T cells sorted from blood. The receptors originated from a man younger than 40 in good health. The CDR3 runs from the conserved cysteine through the conserved F or W. The order of the fields is D gene, V gene, CDR3 length, J gene, CDR3 DNA, CDR3 protein. A D gene is named only where the DNA matches it firmly.

NA,TRBV5-4,12,TRBJ1-5,TGTGCCAGCAGCCTAGGGACGGGGGCCCAGCATTTT,CASSLGTGAQHF
NA,TRBV28,12,TRBJ1-2,TGTGCCAGCAGGCCTGGGGTGATTGGCTACACCTTC,CASRPGVIGYTF
NA,TRBV6-1,13,TRBJ1-2,TGTGCCAGCAGGGCTATAGGGTGGTTTGGCTACACCTTC,CASRAIGWFGYTF
TRBD2,TRBV10-3,18,TRBJ2-3,TGTGCCATCAGTTTTGGGGCTAGCGGGAGTATAGGGACAGATACGCAGTATTTT,CAISFGASGSIGTDTQYF
TRBD2,TRBV2,13,TRBJ2-2,TGTGCCAGCACGAGGACTAGCACCGGGGAGCTGTTTTTT,CASTRTSTGELFF
NA,TRBV5-1,17,TRBJ1-4,TGCGCCAGCAGCTTGTTTATGGGGGCGCGAGGTAATGAAAAACTGTTTTTT,CASSLFMGARGNEKLFF
NA,TRBV16,15,TRBJ1-5,TGTGCCAGCAGCTCGACAGGAAATAGCAATCAGCCCCAGCATTTT,CASSSTGNSNQPQHF
NA,TRBV7-9,16,TRBJ2-2,TGTGCCAGCAGCTTAAACCTGCAGGGCGACACCGGGGAGCTGTTTTTT,CASSLNLQGDTGELFF
NA,TRBV5-1,11,TRBJ2-1,TGCGCCAGCAGCCGGGACATTGAGCAGTTCTTC,CASSRDIEQFF
TRBD1,TRBV2,13,TRBJ1-1,TGTGCCAGCAGTCAAGAAGGGGGCTCTGAAGCTTTCTTT,CASSQEGGSEAFF
NA,TRBV5-1,14,TRBJ2-7,TGCGCCAGCAGCTTGGGCGAAGGGGGTTACGAGCAGTACTTC,CASSLGEGGYEQYF
TRBD2,TRBV7-2,15,TRBJ2-1,TGTGCCAGCAGCTTCCCCGGGACTAGCGTCAATGAGCAGTTCTTC,CASSFPGTSVNEQFF
TRBD1,TRBV7-2,14,TRBJ2-7,TGTGCCAGCGCAACGAGGACAGGGGGCGGCGAGCAGTACTTC,CASATRTGGGEQYF
NA,TRBV9,15,TRBJ2-3,TGTGCCAGCAGCGTAGATCACGTGAGCACAGATACGCAGTATTTT,CASSVDHVSTDTQYF
NA,TRBV7-2,15,TRBJ2-4,TGTGCCAGCAGCTTAGCGCGCGTTGGGCAAAACATTCAGTACTTC,CASSLARVGQNIQYF
NA,TRBV10-3,13,TRBJ2-7,TGTGCCATCAGTGAGGGGGAATACTACGAGCAGTACTTC,CAISEGEYYEQYF
TRBD2,TRBV14,17,TRBJ2-1,TGTGCCAGCAGCCAACAACACCTAGCGGGAGGGCCGGATGAGCAGTTCTTC,CASSQQHLAGGPDEQFF
TRBD2,TRBV18,12,TRBJ2-7,TGTGCCAGCTCAGCACTAGCGTACGAGCAGTACTTC,CASSALAYEQYF
NA,TRBV5-1,12,TRBJ2-7,TGCGCCAGCAGCAAAGGGGTCTACGAGCAGTACTTC,CASSKGVYEQYF
NA,TRBV19,15,TRBJ1-5,TGTGCCAGTAGTATAGATCACACAGTTAATCAGCCCCAGCATTTT,CASSIDHTVNQPQHF
TRBD1,TRBV28,15,TRBJ1-5,TGTGCCAGCAGCCTCGAGGACAGGGTGAATCAGCCCCAGCATTTT,CASSLEDRVNQPQHF
TRBD1,TRBV5-1,15,TRBJ1-4,TGCGCCAGCAGCTTGGAAGGGACAGGGAGTGAAAAACTGTTTTTT,CASSLEGTGSEKLFF